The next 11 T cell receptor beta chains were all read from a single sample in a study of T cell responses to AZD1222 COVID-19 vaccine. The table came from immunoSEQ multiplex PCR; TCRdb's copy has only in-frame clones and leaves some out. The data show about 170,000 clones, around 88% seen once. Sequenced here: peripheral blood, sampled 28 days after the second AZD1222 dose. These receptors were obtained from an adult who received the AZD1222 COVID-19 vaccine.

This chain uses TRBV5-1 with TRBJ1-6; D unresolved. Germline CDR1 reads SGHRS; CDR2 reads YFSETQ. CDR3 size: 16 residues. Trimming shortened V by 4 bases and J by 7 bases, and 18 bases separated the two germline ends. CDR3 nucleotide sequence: TGCGCCAGCAGCCCCGTGGTCTCGGGAGACAATTCACCCCTCCACTTT. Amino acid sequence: CASSPVVSGDNSPLHF. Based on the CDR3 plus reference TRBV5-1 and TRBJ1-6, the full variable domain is KAGVTQTPRYLIKTRGQQVTLSCSPISGHRSVSWYQQTPGQGLQFLFEYFSETQRNKGNFPGRFSGRQFSNSRSEMNVSTLELGDSALYLCASSPVVSGDNSPLHFGNGTRLTVT.

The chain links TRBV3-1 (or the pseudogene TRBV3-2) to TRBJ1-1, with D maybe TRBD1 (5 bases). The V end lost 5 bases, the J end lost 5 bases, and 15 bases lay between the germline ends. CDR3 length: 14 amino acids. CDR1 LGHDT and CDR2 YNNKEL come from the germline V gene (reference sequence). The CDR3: CASSYRGKGTEAFF. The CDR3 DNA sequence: TGTGCCAGCAGCTACCGAGGGAAGGGGACTGAAGCTTTCTTT.

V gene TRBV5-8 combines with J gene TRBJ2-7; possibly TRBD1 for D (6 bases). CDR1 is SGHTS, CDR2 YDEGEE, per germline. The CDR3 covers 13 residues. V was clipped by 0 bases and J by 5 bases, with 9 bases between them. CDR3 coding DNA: TGTGCCAGCAGCTTGGACAGGGCTAACGAGCAGTACTTC. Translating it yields CASSLDRANEQYF.

The CDR3 DNA follows: TGTGCCAGCAGCTTAGTAGGCAGCTCCTCGGGTCAGCCCCAGCATTTT. Translated, it gives CASSLVGSSSGQPQHF. The chain uses TRBV7-2 and TRBJ1-5; the D is unclear. CDR1 SGHTA and CDR2 FQGNSA come from the germline V gene. Trimming removed 1 base from V and 6 bases from J, with 16 bases in between. The CDR3 spans 16 residues.

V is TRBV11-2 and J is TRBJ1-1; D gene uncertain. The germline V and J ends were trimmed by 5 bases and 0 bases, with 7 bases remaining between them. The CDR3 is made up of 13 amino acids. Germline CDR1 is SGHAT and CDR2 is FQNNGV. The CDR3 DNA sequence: TGTGCCAGCAGCGCCCAGCTGAACACTGAAGCTTTCTTT. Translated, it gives CASSAQLNTEAFF.

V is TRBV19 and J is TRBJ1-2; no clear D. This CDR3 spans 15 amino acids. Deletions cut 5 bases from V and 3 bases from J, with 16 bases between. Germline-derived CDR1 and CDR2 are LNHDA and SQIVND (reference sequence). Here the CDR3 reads CASSGENLGYYGYTF. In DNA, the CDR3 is TGTGCCAGTAGTGGAGAAAACCTCGGATACTATGGCTACACCTTC.

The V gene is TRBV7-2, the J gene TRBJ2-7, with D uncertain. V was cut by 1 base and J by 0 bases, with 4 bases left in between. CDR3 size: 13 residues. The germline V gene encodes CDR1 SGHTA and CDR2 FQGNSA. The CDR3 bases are TGTGCCAGCAGCTTAGGAAACTCCTACGAGCAGTACTTC. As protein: CASSLGNSYEQYF.

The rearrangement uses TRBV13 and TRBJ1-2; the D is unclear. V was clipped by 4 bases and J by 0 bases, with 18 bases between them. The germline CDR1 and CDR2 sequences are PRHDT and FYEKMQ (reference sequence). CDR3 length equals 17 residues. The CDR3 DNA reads TGTGCCAGCAGCTCCCCCGGATCGTCCAGCACTAACTATGGCTACACCTTC. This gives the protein CASSSPGSSSTNYGYTF.

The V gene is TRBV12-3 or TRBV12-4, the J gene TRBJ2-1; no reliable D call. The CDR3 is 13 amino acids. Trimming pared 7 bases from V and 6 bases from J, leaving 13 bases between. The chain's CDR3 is CASNIRRANEQFF. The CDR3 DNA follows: TGTGCCAGCAACATCCGGAGAGCCAATGAGCAGTTCTTC.

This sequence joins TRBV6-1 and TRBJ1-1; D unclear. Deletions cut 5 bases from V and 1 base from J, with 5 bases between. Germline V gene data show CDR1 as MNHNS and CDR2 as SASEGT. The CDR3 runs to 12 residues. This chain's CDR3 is CASSWGNTEAFF. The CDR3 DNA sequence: TGTGCCAGCAGTTGGGGGAACACTGAAGCTTTCTTT.

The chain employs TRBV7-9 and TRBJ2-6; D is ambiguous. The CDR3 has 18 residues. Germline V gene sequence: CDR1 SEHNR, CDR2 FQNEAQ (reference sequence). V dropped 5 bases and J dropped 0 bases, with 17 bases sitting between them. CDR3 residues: CASSLSLGSLSGANVLTF. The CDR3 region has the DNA TGTGCCAGCAGCCTGAGCTTAGGGTCCCTCTCTGGGGCCAACGTCCTGACTTTC.